These 29 T cell receptor beta chains originate from one sample sequenced in a study of T cell changes during pregnancy in multiple sclerosis. TCRdb keeps only in-frame clones here, not all; method: immunoSEQ multiplex PCR. The sample holds about 20,000 clones; 70% to 90% are singletons and the top ten take around 20%. The material was CD8+ T cells from peripheral blood mononuclear cells, obtained after pregnancy. Receptors originate from a female donor in good health, enrolled as a control in a pregnancy study.

By share of the sample, this clone is medium-sized. The rearrangement uses TRBV29-1 and TRBJ1-3; unclear D gene. Germline V gives CDR1 SQVTM, CDR2 ANQGSEA. This CDR3 is 15 amino acids long. V lost 1 base to trimming and J lost 0 bases, with 10 bases between them. The CDR3 DNA reads as TGCAGCGTTGAAGGTACAGCGGACTCTGGAAACACCATATATTTT. Protein: CSVEGTADSGNTIYF.

The genes are TRBV7-9 and TRBJ2-7; D may be TRBD1 (5 bases). The CDR3 runs 15 residues. The V end lost 1 base, the J end lost 3 bases, and 13 bases lay between the germline ends. Germline V lookup: CDR1 SEHNR, CDR2 FQNEAQ (reference sequence). The CDR3 coding sequence is TGTGCCAGCAGCTTAGTTCAGGGTTCAATCTACGAGCAGTACTTC. Its translation: CASSLVQGSIYEQYF.

The gene calls are TRBV7-9 and TRBJ2-1; possibly TRBD1 for D (6 bases). This CDR3 is 11 amino acids long. Deletions cut 5 bases from V and 7 bases from J, with 6 bases between. Germline V gene sequence: CDR1 SEHNR, CDR2 FQNEAQ (reference sequence). The DNA for the CDR3 is TGTGCCAGCAGCAGGGGGAATGAGCAGTTCTTC. It encodes CASSRGNEQFF.

The gene calls are TRBV5-1 and TRBJ2-5; D is undetermined. Germline V lookup: CDR1 SGHRS, CDR2 YFSETQ. The CDR3 consists of 14 residues. V lost 8 bases and J lost 3, with 17 bases in between. CDR3 in amino acids: CARKTYPTKETQYF. The DNA for the CDR3 is TGCGCCAGAAAGACTTACCCCACCAAAGAGACCCAGTACTTC.

The CDR3 DNA reads TGTGCCAGCAGCTTGGGACTGGAGTCCTACAATGAGCAGTTCTTC. It is translated as CASSLGLESYNEQFF. The rearrangement links TRBV11-2 to TRBJ2-1, with a possible D match to TRBD2 (6 bases). The V end lost 3 bases, the J end lost 1 base, and 10 bases lay between the germline ends. The CDR3 length is 15 residues. Germline CDR1 is SGHAT and CDR2 is FQNNGV.

This chain connects TRBV4-3 to TRBJ2-5, with 8 bases aligning to TRBD2. Trimming at V came to 0 bases and at J to 4 bases, leaving 4 bases not matched to a gene. The CDR3 consists of 15 residues. The germline V gene has CDR1 LGHNA and CDR2 YSLEER. The CDR3 loop is CASSQDLTSGETQYF. The CDR3 DNA follows: TGCGCCAGCAGCCAAGATCTAACTAGCGGAGAGACCCAGTACTTC.

V gene TRBV6-6 combines with J gene TRBJ2-3; D call uncertain. In germline, CDR1 is MNHNY, CDR2 SVGAGI (reference sequence). V gave up 0 bases and J gave up 6 bases, with 7 bases separating them. The length of the CDR3 is 13 residues. This CDR3 is CASSYSLADTQYF. The CDR3 nucleotides read TGTGCCAGCAGTTACTCGCTCGCGGATACGCAGTATTTT.

V is TRBV13 and J is TRBJ2-5, with a possible D match to TRBD2 (5 bases). The CDR3 consists of 15 residues. V was clipped by 7 bases and J by 2 bases, with 17 bases between them. CDR1 is PRHDT and CDR2 is FYEKMQ in the germline V gene (reference sequence). The CDR3 nucleotides are TGTGCCAGCAACCAGCAGACTATCGGGCAAGAGACCCAGTACTTC. Translation gives CASNQQTIGQETQYF. Based on the CDR3 plus reference TRBV13 and TRBJ2-5, the full variable domain is AAGVIQSPRHLIKEKRETATLKCYPIPRHDTVYWYQQGPGQDPQFLISFYEKMQSDKGSIPDRFSAQQFSDYHSELNMSSLELGDSALYFCASNQQTIGQETQYFGPGTRLLVL.

The V call is TRBV25-1, the J call TRBJ2-7; 8 bases agree with TRBD1. Germline assignment: CDR1 MGHDK and CDR2 SYGVNS. The CDR3 loop spans 14 amino acids. The trim removed 5 bases at V and 2 bases at J, leaving 5 bases unmatched. The CDR3 region is CASSIDRGPYEQYF. CDR3 nucleotides: TGTGCCAGCAGTATTGACAGGGGACCCTACGAGCAGTACTTC.

The chain has TRBV5-6 and TRBJ2-3; 8 bases match TRBD2. Germline-derived CDR1 and CDR2 are SGHDT and YYEEEE. Trimming took 4 bases from V and 0 from J; bases not matched to a gene: 4. The CDR3 consists of 15 residues. The CDR3 spells CASSVTSVSTDTQYF. CDR3 coding DNA: TGTGCCAGCAGCGTGACTAGCGTGAGCACAGATACGCAGTATTTT.

Comments on this clone: The sample has other DNA sequences that encode this CDR3 too. The chain couples TRBV19 to TRBJ1-1; TRBD1 agrees at 8 bases. CDR1 and CDR2 (germline): LNHDA, SQIVND (reference sequence). The junction had 2 bases not matched to a gene; V was cut back by 5 bases and J by 0 bases. CDR3 length: 14 amino acids. CDR3 protein: CASSDRGLNTEAFF. CDR3 DNA: TGTGCCAGTAGTGACAGGGGATTGAACACTGAAGCTTTCTTT.

The chain employs TRBV7-9 and TRBJ2-1; D ambiguous. V was shortened by 5 bases and J by 1 base, with 12 bases between the two germline ends. The V gene's germline CDR1 is SEHNR and CDR2 FQNEAQ (reference sequence). CDR3 length: 15 amino acids. The CDR3 nucleotides are TGTGCCAGCAGCCCACAGTGGCAGTCCTACAATGAGCAGTTCTTC. It is translated as CASSPQWQSYNEQFF. The full variable domain, rest sourced from reference TRBV7-9 and TRBJ2-1, is DTGVSQNPRHKITKRGQNVTFRCDPISEHNRLYWYRQTLGQGPEFLTYFQNEAQLEKSRLLSDRFSAERPKGSFSTLEIQRTEQGDSAMYLCASSPQWQSYNEQFFGPGTRLTVL.

V gene TRBV30 combines with J gene TRBJ2-1, with D unclear. The V gene lost 4 bases and the J gene lost 2 bases, with 9 bases spanning the gap. From germline, CDR1 is GTSNPN and CDR2 SVGIG (reference sequence). This CDR3 has 13 residues. The CDR3 coding sequence is TGTGCCTGGACCCCTGACACCTACAATGAGCAGTTCTTC. It yields the protein CAWTPDTYNEQFF.

The V gene is TRBV19, the J gene TRBJ2-7, with 9 nucleotides matching TRBD2. After removal of 4 bases from V and 0 bases from J, the junction contained 7 bases not matched to a gene. This CDR3 is built from 16 residues. CDR1 and CDR2 from the germline V gene are LNHDA and SQIVND (reference sequence). CDR3 in amino acids: CASSTLMTSGSYEQYF. In DNA form, the CDR3 reads TGTGCCAGTAGTACCCTGATGACTAGCGGCTCCTACGAGCAGTACTTC.

In this sample, this clone turned up a few times. The chain has TRBV5-4 and TRBJ1-1, with D uncertain. Germline CDR1 SGHNT, CDR2 YYREEE (reference sequence). With 2 bases removed from V and 8 bases from J, the gap between germline ends came to 10 bases. There are 12 residues in the CDR3. CDR3 sequence reads: CASSFSGREAFF. In DNA, the CDR3 is TGTGCCAGCAGCTTTTCTGGCAGGGAAGCTTTCTTT.

V usage is TRBV7-9 and J usage is TRBJ1-2; D is uncertain. The CDR3 extends over 12 amino acids. The V gene lost 2 bases and the J gene lost 6 bases, with 7 bases spanning the gap. CDR1 is SEHNR and CDR2 is FQNEAQ in the germline V gene (reference sequence). The CDR3 here is CASSLRQDGYTF. CDR3 DNA sequence: TGTGCCAGCAGCTTAAGGCAGGATGGCTACACCTTC.

The chain carries TRBV5-5 and TRBJ2-1, with D perhaps TRBD2 (6 bases). Germline loops: CDR1 SGHKS, CDR2 YYEKEE (reference sequence). CDR3 length: 15 amino acids. The V gene lost 4 bases and the J gene lost 7 bases, with 18 bases spanning the gap. The CDR3 DNA follows: TGTGCCAGCAGCGCCTCAGGGCTAGCGATAAATGAGCAGTTCTTC. Translation: CASSASGLAINEQFF.

The chain employs TRBV10-3 and TRBJ2-3, with 9 bases lining up with TRBD2. The CDR3 consists of 15 residues. J lost 1 base, V lost 6 bases, and 5 bases had no gene match. Per germline, CDR1 ENHRY and CDR2 SYGVKD. The CDR3 loop reads CAISNRTSGTDTQYF. The DNA of the CDR3 is TGTGCCATCAGCAACAGGACTAGCGGCACAGATACGCAGTATTTT.

The V gene is TRBV19, the J gene TRBJ1-1; tentative D call: TRBD1 (6 bases). The CDR3 length is 14 residues. Germline CDR1 is LNHDA and CDR2 is SQIVND (reference sequence). Trimming stripped 7 bases from V and 2 bases from J, with 14 bases between. CDR3: CASIPGHQNTEAFF. In nucleotides, the CDR3 is TGTGCCAGTATCCCGGGACACCAAAACACTGAAGCTTTCTTT.

The V and J genes are TRBV6-1 and TRBJ1-1; no reliable D call. Trimming removed 3 bases from V and 1 base from J, with 3 bases in between. Germline V CDR1 and CDR2: MNHNS, SASEGT. CDR3 length: 12 amino acids. CDR3 amino acids: CASSERNTEAFF. The DNA for the CDR3 is TGTGCCAGCAGTGAGAGGAACACTGAAGCTTTCTTT.

This clone showed up just once. The same CDR3 arises from other DNA sequences in this sample as well. The chain carries TRBV19 and TRBJ2-5; D gene uncertain. The CDR3 spans 14 residues. The V end was cut by 2 bases, the J end by 3 bases, with 10 bases between. Germline V gives CDR1 LNHDA, CDR2 SQIVND (reference sequence). CDR3 amino acids: CASSIWLAEETQYF. CDR3 nucleotide sequence: TGTGCCAGTAGTATATGGTTAGCCGAAGAGACCCAGTACTTC.

V is TRBV19 and J is TRBJ2-7; D remains unclear. V lost 2 bases to trimming and J lost 0 bases, with 8 bases between them. Germline V gene sequence: CDR1 LNHDA, CDR2 SQIVND (reference sequence). The CDR3 sequence is 14 residues long. CDR3 residues: CASSIWASSYEQYF. In DNA form, the CDR3 reads TGTGCCAGTAGTATATGGGCGAGCTCCTACGAGCAGTACTTC.

The rearrangement links TRBV6-4 to TRBJ2-2, with D maybe TRBD1 (6 bases). The CDR3 runs 14 residues. Looked up from germline, CDR1 is MRHNA and CDR2 is SNTAGT. V gave up 0 bases and J gave up 4 bases, with 6 bases separating them. CDR3 sequence reads: CASSDSGGTGELFF. The CDR3 coding sequence is TGTGCCAGCAGTGACTCAGGGGGCACCGGGGAGCTGTTTTTT.

This chain links TRBV7-8 with TRBJ1-1, with a weak D call TRBD1 (5 bases). Trimming pared 1 base from V and 10 bases from J, leaving 16 bases between. CDR1 SGHVS and CDR2 FQNEAQ come from the germline V gene. The CDR3 contains 14 residues. CDR3 sequence: CASSLGTPFLGAFF. In DNA, the CDR3 is TGTGCCAGCAGCTTAGGGACACCCTTCCTTGGAGCTTTCTTT.

The CDR3 loop is CASSSGASQSRANVLTF. Written as DNA, the CDR3 is TGTGCCAGCAGCTCTGGGGCCTCACAAAGTCGGGCCAACGTCCTGACTTTC. The chain recombines TRBV7-4 with TRBJ2-6, with D tentatively TRBD1 (5 bases). Germline values: CDR1 SGHVT, CDR2 SQSDAQ. This CDR3 comprises 17 residues. V was shortened by 4 bases and J by 5 bases, with 18 bases between the two germline ends.

In its sample, this clone was seen once. This rearrangement joins TRBV27 to TRBJ2-7, with 7 bases matching TRBD1. The CDR3 extends over 14 amino acids. Germline values: CDR1 MNHEY, CDR2 SMNVEV (reference sequence). J was trimmed by 3 bases and V by 5 bases; bases with no gene match: 7. The CDR3 nucleotides read TGTGCCAGCAGTCCGAGGACAGGTCACTACGAGCAGTACTTC. Translating gives CASSPRTGHYEQYF.

This clone turned up a few times. The J gene is TRBJ1-1, the V gene TRBV6-5; D is uncertain. The germline V and J ends were trimmed by 4 bases and 1 base, with 7 bases remaining between them. The CDR3 is 13 amino acids. Per germline, CDR1 MNHEY and CDR2 SVGAGI. As DNA, the CDR3 is TGTGCCAGCAGTTTTGAGGAGAACACTGAAGCTTTCTTT. As protein: CASSFEENTEAFF.

The chain joins TRBV5-6 to TRBJ2-7; 9 bases are a match to TRBD1. The CDR3 contains 14 residues. The V segment lost 0 bases and the J segment 4 bases; nucleotides outside the gene matches: 2. Per the germline V gene, CDR1 is SGHDT and CDR2 is YYEEEE. Here the CDR3 reads CASSLGTGAYEQYF. CDR3 coding DNA: TGTGCCAGCAGCTTGGGGACAGGGGCTTACGAGCAGTACTTC.

CDR3 coding DNA: TGTGCCAGCAGCTTTAAGGACAGGTTCTTGAACACTGAAGCTTTCTTT. This encodes CASSFKDRFLNTEAFF. The chain links TRBV11-2 to TRBJ1-1; 7 bases are shared with TRBD1. The CDR3 covers 16 residues. CDR1 is SGHAT and CDR2 is FQNNGV in the germline V gene. With 3 bases clipped from V and 0 bases from J, the junction kept 7 bases outside the gene matches.